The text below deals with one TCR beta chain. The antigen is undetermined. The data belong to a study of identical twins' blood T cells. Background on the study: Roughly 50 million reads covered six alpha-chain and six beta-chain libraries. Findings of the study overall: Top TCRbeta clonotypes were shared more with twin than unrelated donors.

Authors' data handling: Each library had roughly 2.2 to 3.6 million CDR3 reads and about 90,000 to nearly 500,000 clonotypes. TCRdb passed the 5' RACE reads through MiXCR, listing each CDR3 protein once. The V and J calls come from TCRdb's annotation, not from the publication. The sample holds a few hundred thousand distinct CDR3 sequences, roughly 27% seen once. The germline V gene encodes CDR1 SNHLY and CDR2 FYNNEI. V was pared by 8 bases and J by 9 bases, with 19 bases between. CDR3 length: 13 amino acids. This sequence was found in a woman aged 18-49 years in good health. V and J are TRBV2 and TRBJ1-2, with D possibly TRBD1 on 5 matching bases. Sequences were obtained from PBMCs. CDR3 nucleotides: TGTGCCAGCCGAATCCGGGACTCGTTCCGCTACACCTTC. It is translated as CASRIRDSFRYTF.